One TCR beta chain is described in this entry. Its target is not known. With random hexamers, roughly 0.5 to 1 ug RNA was reverse transcribed. TCRdb re-derived calls from the immunoSEQ multiplex PCR reads in MiXCR, one entry per CDR3 protein. The sample includes some 220,000 distinct CDR3 sequences, about 95% of them seen just once. This entry belongs to a study of CD8 T cells in Susac syndrome. Whole-study findings and limits: Individuals included in the TCR sequencing and HLA analysis were acknowledged by the study to be relatively few in number.

This CDR3 region has 15 residues. Germline V gives CDR1 MNHEY, CDR2 SMNVEV (reference sequence). J was trimmed by 7 bases and V by 3 bases; bases with no gene match: 6. The sequencing input was CD4+ T cells from PBMCs. The chain employs TRBV27 and TRBJ1-6; 7 nucleotides match TRBD1. The receptor comes from a human donor with multiple sclerosis. This chain's CDR3 is CASSFSRDRNSPLHF. The CDR3 DNA reads TGTGCCAGCAGTTTTTCCCGGGACAGAAATTCACCCCTCCACTTT.